The 21 T cell receptor beta chains below come from one sample, sequenced in a study of cytomegalovirus exposure and HLA in healthy donors. Clones were sequenced by immunoSEQ multiplex PCR, and TCRdb holds only the in-frame ones, with some missing. The table has 150,000 to 250,000 clones, about 81% seen once. The sample comprised PBMCs. All receptors derive from a woman between 25 and 40 years old in good health and CMV-seronegative.

The genes are TRBV28 and TRBJ1-2, with 7 bases fitting TRBD1. Per the germline V gene, CDR1 is MDHEN and CDR2 is SYDVKM. V shed 7 bases and J 8 bases; nucleotides not matched to a gene: 10. CDR3 length: 13 amino acids. CDR3 sequence: CASTLRGAGGYTF. CDR3 nucleotide sequence: TGTGCCAGCACCCTCAGGGGGGCTGGAGGCTACACCTTC.

This clone has a single count. The chain joins TRBV6-5 to TRBJ2-2; D is unresolved. CDR1 and CDR2 from the germline V gene are MNHEY and SVGAGI. Trimming stripped 6 bases from V and 4 bases from J, with 12 bases between. The CDR3 totals 14 residues. The CDR3 nucleotides are TGTGCCAGCAGCCCGACCCCGGGCACCGGGGAGCTGTTTTTT. Its translation: CASSPTPGTGELFF.

The chain joins TRBV2 to TRBJ1-4; the D gene is possibly TRBD1 (5 bases). This CDR3 has 15 residues. V lost 6 bases to trimming and J lost 2 bases, with 13 bases between them. Germline V CDR1 and CDR2: SNHLY, FYNNEI. The CDR3 DNA sequence: TGTGCCAGCAGCCCCAGACAGCCCACTAATGAAAAACTGTTTTTT. Translation gives CASSPRQPTNEKLFF.

The chain carries TRBV18 and TRBJ1-5, with TRBD1 matching 7 bases. Trimming took 4 bases from V and 2 from J; bases not matched to a gene: 11. Per the germline V gene, CDR1 is KGHSH and CDR2 is LQKENI. This CDR3 is 17 amino acids long. The CDR3 spells CASSRDRVRIGNQPQHF. DNA of the CDR3: TGTGCCAGCTCACGTGACAGGGTGAGGATTGGCAATCAGCCCCAGCATTTT.

The chain recombines TRBV19 with TRBJ2-1; the match to TRBD2 covers 9 bases. V shed 6 bases, J shed 5 bases, and the junction held 5 bases outside the gene matches. Germline CDR1 is LNHDA and CDR2 is SQIVND (reference sequence). The CDR3 sequence is 14 residues long. The CDR3 bases are TGTGCCAGTAGGGATAGCGGGAGTAACAATGAGCAGTTCTTC. This gives the protein CASRDSGSNNEQFF.

The chain employs TRBV29-1 and TRBJ1-1; no clear D. The CDR3 loop spans 12 amino acids. The germline gives CDR1 SQVTM, CDR2 ANQGSEA. V dropped 3 bases and J dropped 7 bases, with 12 bases sitting between them. CDR3 DNA: TGCAGCGTTGAGGGTAGCACCGTTGAAGCTTTCTTT. It codes for CSVEGSTVEAFF.

The rearrangement uses TRBV18 and TRBJ1-2; 8 bases fit TRBD1. The J segment lost 4 bases and the V segment lost 2 bases, leaving 6 bases of the junction unmatched. This CDR3 region has 15 residues. The germline CDR1 and CDR2 sequences are KGHSH and LQKENI. CDR3 sequence: CASSPSTGESYGYTF. CDR3 in DNA: TGTGCCAGCTCACCATCGACAGGGGAGAGCTATGGCTACACCTTC.

The chain recombines TRBV5-1 with TRBJ1-1, with 9 bases identical to TRBD1. Losses at the gene ends were 4 bases for V and 1 base for J; bases not matched to a gene: 11. Germline-derived CDR1 and CDR2 are SGHRS and YFSETQ. The CDR3 length is 17 residues. CDR3 residues: CASSRGITGGRNTEAFF. The CDR3 DNA sequence: TGCGCCAGCAGCCGTGGGATAACAGGGGGCAGGAACACTGAAGCTTTCTTT.

The chain recombines TRBV28 with TRBJ2-6, with TRBD1 as a possible D gene (6 bases). The CDR3 loop spans 16 amino acids. Germline V gene lookup returns CDR1 MDHEN and CDR2 SYDVKM. Trimming cost V 6 bases and J 4 bases, with 16 bases left between them. Written as DNA, the CDR3 is TGTGCCAGCAGCAACTACCAGGGGACCGGGGCCAACGTCCTGACTTTC. Translating gives CASSNYQGTGANVLTF. The full variable domain, completed using reference TRBV28 and TRBJ2-6, is DVKVTQSSRYLVKRTGEKVFLECVQDMDHENMFWYRQDPGLGLRLIYFSYDVKMKEKGDIPEGYSVSREKKERFSLILESASTNQTSMYLCASSNYQGTGANVLTFGAGSRLTVL.

The chain has TRBV30 and TRBJ2-4, with 8 bases fitting TRBD1. The ends lost 1 base at V and 0 bases at J; junction bases unmatched: 11. The CDR3 spans 18 residues. Germline CDR1 reads GTSNPN; CDR2 reads SVGIG (reference sequence). The CDR3 DNA sequence: TGTGCCTGGAGTGCAGAAACCGGGACAGGACTAGCCAAAAACATTCAGTACTTC. This codes for CAWSAETGTGLAKNIQYF.

This chain links TRBV9 with TRBJ1-4; 8 bases are a match to TRBD1. The germline CDR1 and CDR2 sequences are SGDLS and YYNGEE. Losses at the gene ends were 2 bases for V and 5 bases for J; bases not matched to a gene: 5. The CDR3 is made up of 15 amino acids. The CDR3 loop is CASSVRTGQNEKLFF. The CDR3 nucleotides are TGTGCCAGCAGCGTCAGGACAGGGCAAAATGAAAAACTGTTTTTT.

CDR3 nucleotide sequence: TGCGCCAGCAGGGACAGCGGCTATAGCAATCAGCCCCAGCATTTT. It yields the protein CASRDSGYSNQPQHF. The chain has TRBV5-1 and TRBJ1-5, with a weak D call TRBD1 (6 bases). The CDR3 contains 15 residues. With 5 bases removed from V and 0 bases from J, the gap between germline ends came to 12 bases. Germline CDR1 reads SGHRS; CDR2 reads YFSETQ.

The rearrangement uses TRBV11-2 and TRBJ2-1; 10 nucleotides match TRBD1. The germline V gene encodes CDR1 SGHAT and CDR2 FQNNGV. This CDR3 contains 18 residues. J gave up 1 base and V 6 bases, and 12 bases lay outside the gene matches. This CDR3 reads CASRSSDRGIPSYNEQFF. The CDR3 coding sequence is TGTGCCAGCAGGAGCTCGGACAGGGGGATTCCTTCCTACAATGAGCAGTTCTTC.

The chain employs TRBV28 and TRBJ2-7; 10 nucleotides agree with TRBD1. V lost 5 bases and J lost 3; bases outside the gene matches: 4. Germline V gene lookup returns CDR1 MDHEN and CDR2 SYDVKM. The CDR3 spans 14 residues. The DNA for the CDR3 is TGTGCCAGCAGTATCGGACAGGGGGGCTACGAGCAGTACTTC. As protein: CASSIGQGGYEQYF.

This clone has more than one count but fewer than ten. The V call is TRBV9, the J call TRBJ1-3; 8 bases map to TRBD1. J lost 7 bases, V lost 2 bases, and 11 bases had no gene match. CDR1 SGDLS and CDR2 YYNGEE come from the germline V gene. The CDR3 has 16 amino acids. The CDR3 reads CASSVSTGASANTIYF. As DNA, the CDR3 is TGTGCCAGCAGCGTCTCGACAGGGGCGAGTGCGAACACCATATATTTT.

This rearrangement joins TRBV11-2 to TRBJ1-4, with 7 bases fitting TRBD1. The germline gives CDR1 SGHAT, CDR2 FQNNGV. With 5 bases clipped from V and 6 bases from J, the junction kept 6 bases outside the gene matches. This CDR3 region has 14 residues. As DNA, the CDR3 is TGTGCCAGCAGCCAAGACAGGGCGGATGAAAAACTGTTTTTT. Encoded protein: CASSQDRADEKLFF.

The V and J genes are TRBV27 and TRBJ2-7, with D possibly matching TRBD2 (6 bases). The CDR3 covers 13 residues. Trimming cost V 2 bases and J 2 bases, with 7 bases left between them. Per the germline V gene, CDR1 is MNHEY and CDR2 is SMNVEV (reference sequence). Written as DNA, the CDR3 is TGTGCCAGCAGTTTACGGGGGACCTACGAGCAGTACTTC. This codes for CASSLRGTYEQYF.

The chain joins TRBV10-2 to TRBJ2-7, with 9 bases that match TRBD2. From germline, CDR1 is WSHSY and CDR2 SAAADI. With 3 bases clipped from V and 3 bases from J, the junction kept 6 bases outside the gene matches. The CDR3 runs to 15 residues. As DNA, the CDR3 is TGCGCCAGCAGTGATTTAGCGGGGGCAAACTACGAGCAGTACTTC. Translated, it gives CASSDLAGANYEQYF.

The chain employs TRBV27 and TRBJ1-5; D uncertain. Trimming shortened V by 0 bases and J by 0 bases, and 15 bases separated the two germline ends. This CDR3 is 18 amino acids long. Germline-derived CDR1 and CDR2 are MNHEY and SMNVEV (reference sequence). The CDR3 DNA follows: TGTGCCAGCAGTTTATCGACTCCGGCGGGATATAGCAATCAGCCCCAGCATTTT. It encodes CASSLSTPAGYSNQPQHF.

This chain uses TRBV5-6 with TRBJ1-1, with 7 nucleotides matching TRBD1. Per germline, CDR1 SGHDT and CDR2 YYEEEE. This CDR3 has 14 amino acids. The V gene end was trimmed by 6 bases and the J gene end by 4 bases; junction bases not matched to a gene: 9. CDR3 DNA sequence: TGTGCCAGCACCTCCACAGGGGACCGCACTGAAGCTTTCTTT. This encodes CASTSTGDRTEAFF. Together with reference TRBV5-6 and TRBJ1-1, the CDR3 gives the full variable domain: DAGVTQSPTHLIKTRGQQVTLRCSPKSGHDTVSWYQQALGQGPQFIFQYYEEEERQRGNFPDRFSGHQFPNYSSELNVNALLLGDSALYLCASTSTGDRTEAFFGQGTRLTVV.

The chain joins TRBV5-4 to TRBJ2-1; TRBD2 matches 9 bases. The CDR3 contains 15 residues. Germline CDR1 reads SGHNT; CDR2 reads YYREEE (reference sequence). The V gene end was trimmed by 2 bases and the J gene end by 5 bases; junction bases not matched to a gene: 5. The CDR3 loop is CASSFKGLANNEQFF. The DNA for the CDR3 is TGTGCCAGCAGCTTTAAGGGACTAGCCAACAATGAGCAGTTCTTC.